The 3 T cell receptor beta chains in this list originate from one sample, sequenced in a study of T cell clusters in autoimmune cytopenias. TRB rearrangements were amplified by touch-down multiplex PCR with mixed TRB-A/B primers. TCRdb derives one entry per CDR3 protein from the multiplex PCR reads, leaving out DNA. Found here are around 11,000 distinct CDR3 sequences; the top ten clones hold less than 5.5%. TRB was amplified from roughly 0.25 ug of peripheral blood genomic DNA per sample. These records were also assigned to another study, of T cell repertoires in aging, cancer and after chemotherapy.

Sequencing was carried out using peripheral blood. Receptors were obtained from a human donor in good health.

The chain combines TRBV21-1 with TRBJ1-5; TCRdb designates TRBD1, a call that cannot be tested without DNA. TRBV21-1 is assigned pseudogene status. This CDR3 contains 14 residues. The CDR3 loop is CASSNDSSFSPQHF.

This rearrangement joins TRBV19 to TRBJ2-3; TCRdb names TRBD2, which stays unverified in the absence of DNA. The CDR3 is made up of 18 amino acids. Germline CDR1 reads LNHDA; CDR2 reads SQIVND (reference sequence). The CDR3 region is CASSTISWTSGNTDTQYF.

The chain couples TRBV5-1 to TRBJ1-1; TCRdb's assignment of TRBD1 cannot be checked, as there is no DNA. This CDR3 has 14 amino acids. Germline V lookup: CDR1 SGHRS, CDR2 YFSETQ. The CDR3 loop reads CASSLVGGGTEAFF.